This TCR beta chain comes out of a study of T cells after yellow fever vaccination (dated by TCRdb to about 2019). In the study overall: The SMART-Seq v4 Ultra Low Input RNA kit was used to prepare libraries from fractions with low cell numbers. Bulk TCR alpha and beta repertoires were sequenced longitudinally to track T-cell clones before and after primary and booster YFV17D yellow fever vaccination. Two healthy male donors made up the cohort, one aged 18 to 30 years and the other aged 30 to 40 years. Blood was collected at multiple timepoints before and after primary and secondary immunization, and bulk PBMC replicates and cell subsets were isolated. What the work shows at the level of the full study, not this receptor alone: The secondary T-cell response was found to be weaker but faster than the primary response, with a peak reached on day 5 rather than on day 15. Because the study included only a couple of donors, the extent to which the findings can be generalized is limited. After the booster, most of the clones that had expanded following primary vaccination were detected again (almost 98% of CD4 and 80% to 90% of CD8), which suggests that memory was broadly maintained. FACS-sorted repertoires could contain abundant contaminating clonotypes from the bulk population, so computational filtering was required. A small share of clonotypes occurred in both CD4 and CD8 compartments, likely arising from convergent recombination.

The treatment or condition label of this sample denotes: live attenuated yellow fever vaccine strain. PBMCs were isolated from peripheral blood using a standard Ficoll-Paque protocol. Dynabeads CD4 and CD8 positive selection kits were used to isolate CD4 and CD8 T-cell fractions. TriZol was used to extract RNA from bulk PBMCs, CD4 and CD8 fractions, and dextramer-positive and dextramer-negative fractions. As regards this clonotype: Its cognate antigen has yet to be identified. Base qualities are not recorded, but no much larger clone differs from it by a single base.

Measured from the cysteine to the phenylalanine, the CDR3 is 15 residues long. Just CDR3 DNA is preserved here, 45 bases in frame from base 1. V is cut by 1 base and J by 6 bases, and the space between the germline ends is 16 bases. CDR1 and CDR2 were assigned from the germline V gene as SGHVS and FNYEAQ. TCR cDNA was made using 5'RACE template switching, a step that added a universal primer site and unique molecular identifiers. Priming for cDNA synthesis came from both the TCR alpha and TCR beta constant segments. Library amplification involved two PCR steps, and the second step added sample barcodes and sequencing adapters. Sequencing of the libraries was done on either Illumina HiSeq 2500 (2x100 bp) or NovaSeq (2x150 bp). The study's own analysis went as follows. Demultiplexing of reads and collapsing into UMI consensus sequences were performed with MIGEC, and V(D)J alignment was carried out with MiXCR. Using edgeR on replicate PBMC samples, clonotypes were called vaccine-responding if FDR was below 0.01 and the log2 fold change was above 5 up to day 15. Bulk clonotypes were assigned CD4 or CD8 identity according to which sequenced CD4 or CD8 repertoire held them at higher abundance. TCRdb reran the public reads through fastp at Q25 and MiXCR, keeping productive beta chains. Under each unique CDR3 protein, matching rows form one entry showing the most common genes and DNA. The V and J calls and clone size come from TCRdb's table, not from the authors' own analysis. For this sample the table gives 200,000 or so distinct CDR3 sequences, of which 6.5% to 7.5% were detected only once. The ten largest clones capture more than 1% of the sample.

This TCR was recovered from a man aged 25 to 40 who received the YFV17D yellow fever vaccine. Recombination linked TRBV7-6 to TRBJ2-7; the best D guess is TRBD2, with 6 bases matching. The material sequenced was CD4+ T cells sorted from PBMCs, taken on the day of the yellow fever booster vaccination. The CDR3 reads as follows: CASSLERQGLTEQYF. The nucleotide sequence is given as TGTGCCAGCAGCTTAGAGCGGCAGGGACTTACCGAGCAGTACTTC. Supplemented by the reference TRBV7-6 and TRBJ2-7 proteins around the CDR3, the complete variable domain is GAGVSQSPRYKVTKRGQDVALRCDPISGHVSLYWYRQALGQGPEFLTYFNYEAQQDKSGLPNDRFSAERPEGSISTLTIQRTEQRDSAMYRCASSLERQGLTEQYFGPGTRLTVT.